These T cell receptor beta chains were read from a single sample in a study of cytomegalovirus exposure and HLA in healthy donors. The table came from immunoSEQ multiplex PCR; TCRdb's copy has only in-frame clones and leaves some out. The sample holds around 150,000 clones, almost 80% seen once. The sequencing input was PBMCs. These receptors all come from a male donor in good health and CMV-seronegative. CDR3s include the opening cysteine and the closing phenylalanine or tryptophan. D genes are given only for firm matches. Size tells how often a clone was seen (once, few, many) or the class of an expanded clone, and some rows leave it out.

v_call: TRBV28
clone_size: few
cdr3_length: 15
d_call: NA
j_call: TRBJ1-2
cdr3_nt: TGTGCCAGCAGTTTGGGGCAGGAGGAGGGCTATGGCTACACCTTC
cdr3_aa: CASSLGQEEGYGYTF

v_call: TRBV11-3
clone_size: NA
cdr3_length: 16
d_call: TRBD2
j_call: TRBJ2-3
cdr3_nt: TGTGCCAGCAGCTCGGGACTAGCGGGTAGCACAGATACGCAGTATTTT
cdr3_aa: CASSSGLAGSTDTQYF

v_call: TRBV19
clone_size: NA
cdr3_length: 15
d_call: NA
j_call: TRBJ2-4
cdr3_nt: TGTGCCAGTACCCCCTCGGGACTAGCCAAAAACATTCAGTACTTC
cdr3_aa: CASTPSGLAKNIQYF

v_call: TRBV7-9
clone_size: NA
cdr3_length: 15
d_call: NA
j_call: TRBJ2-5
cdr3_nt: TGTGCCAGCAGGGCTGGACAGCTAAACCAAGAGACCCAGTACTTC
cdr3_aa: CASRAGQLNQETQYF

v_call: TRBV9
clone_size: NA
cdr3_length: 16
d_call: NA
j_call: TRBJ1-3
cdr3_nt: TGTGCCAGCAGCCGGCGACAGGAGAGCTCTGGAAACACCATATATTTT
cdr3_aa: CASSRRQESSGNTIYF

v_call: TRBV6-5
clone_size: few
cdr3_length: 15
d_call: NA
j_call: TRBJ2-3
cdr3_nt: TGTGCCAGCAGGGGCCCTAGCGATAGCACAGATACGCAGTATTTT
cdr3_aa: CASRGPSDSTDTQYF

v_call: TRBV7-9
clone_size: NA
cdr3_length: 16
d_call: TRBD2
j_call: TRBJ2-7
cdr3_nt: TGTGCCAGCAGCCCGCCGACTAGCGGGAGCTCCTACGAGCAGTACTTC
cdr3_aa: CASSPPTSGSSYEQYF

v_call: TRBV6-5
clone_size: once
cdr3_length: 15
d_call: TRBD1
j_call: TRBJ2-2
cdr3_nt: TGTGCCAGCAACCGACAGGGGAAGGGCACCGGGGAGCTGTTTTTT
cdr3_aa: CASNRQGKGTGELFF

v_call: TRBV28
clone_size: NA
cdr3_length: 15
d_call: NA
j_call: TRBJ2-7
cdr3_nt: TGTGCCAGCAGTTTTGGGGGCGCAGGGAGATACGAGCAGTACTTC
cdr3_aa: CASSFGGAGRYEQYF

v_call: TRBV7-9
clone_size: NA
cdr3_length: 15
d_call: TRBD1
j_call: TRBJ1-4
cdr3_nt: TGTGCCAGCAGATCGACAGGGAGAACTAATGAAAAACTGTTTTTT
cdr3_aa: CASRSTGRTNEKLFF

v_call: TRBV21-1
clone_size: once
cdr3_length: 16
d_call: NA
j_call: TRBJ2-7
cdr3_nt: TGTGCCAGCAGCAAACGGGCGCGGGAGCCCTCCTACGAGCAGTACTTC
cdr3_aa: CASSKRAREPSYEQYF

v_call: TRBV5-1
clone_size: NA
cdr3_length: 15
d_call: TRBD2
j_call: TRBJ2-1
cdr3_nt: TGCGCCAGCAGTGAGGAGCGGGGGGCCTACAATGAGCAGTTCTTC
cdr3_aa: CASSEERGAYNEQFF

v_call: TRBV28
clone_size: NA
cdr3_length: 16
d_call: NA
j_call: TRBJ2-3
cdr3_nt: TGTGCCAGCAGTTGGGGGACACAACTAGGCACAGATACGCAGTATTTT
cdr3_aa: CASSWGTQLGTDTQYF

v_call: TRBV27
clone_size: NA
cdr3_length: 13
d_call: NA
j_call: TRBJ2-2
cdr3_nt: TGTGCCAGCAACCAGGCGGGTACCGGGGAGCTGTTTTTT
cdr3_aa: CASNQAGTGELFF

v_call: TRBV4-3
clone_size: NA
cdr3_length: 14
d_call: NA
j_call: TRBJ1-5
cdr3_nt: TGCGCCAGCAGCCAAGATCTTGCGAATCAGCCCCAGCATTTT
cdr3_aa: CASSQDLANQPQHF

v_call: TRBV28
clone_size: NA
cdr3_length: 14
d_call: TRBD1
j_call: TRBJ1-6
cdr3_nt: TGTGCCAGCAGTAGGGACAGGGGATACTCACCCCTCCACTTT
cdr3_aa: CASSRDRGYSPLHF

v_call: TRBV6-1
clone_size: NA
cdr3_length: 14
d_call: NA
j_call: TRBJ2-7
cdr3_nt: TGTGCCAGCAGTGAAATGGGGCCCGCCTACGAGCAGTACTTC
cdr3_aa: CASSEMGPAYEQYF

v_call: TRBV11-1
clone_size: NA
cdr3_length: 13
d_call: NA
j_call: TRBJ2-5
cdr3_nt: TGTGCCAGCAGCTTGAGCCTCGGAGAGACCCAGTACTTC
cdr3_aa: CASSLSLGETQYF

v_call: TRBV9
clone_size: few
cdr3_length: 15
d_call: TRBD2
j_call: TRBJ2-1
cdr3_nt: TGTGCCAGCAGCGTCTCTAGCGGGAGAGGCAATGAGCAGTTCTTC
cdr3_aa: CASSVSSGRGNEQFF

v_call: TRBV5-3
clone_size: NA
cdr3_length: 16
d_call: TRBD1
j_call: TRBJ2-3
cdr3_nt: TGTGCCAGAAGCACCCCGGGACAGGGTTCCACAGATACGCAGTATTTT
cdr3_aa: CARSTPGQGSTDTQYF

v_call: TRBV2
clone_size: NA
cdr3_length: 14
d_call: TRBD2
j_call: TRBJ2-7
cdr3_nt: TGTGCCAGCAGTGGCCTAGCGGGAGGGCTTGAGCAGTACTTC
cdr3_aa: CASSGLAGGLEQYF

v_call: TRBV6-4
clone_size: NA
cdr3_length: 15
d_call: TRBD2
j_call: TRBJ2-7
cdr3_nt: TGTGCCAGCAGTCCTGGGACTAGCGGGGTTTACGAGCAGTACTTC
cdr3_aa: CASSPGTSGVYEQYF

v_call: TRBV7-8
clone_size: NA
cdr3_length: 14
d_call: TRBD1
j_call: TRBJ2-5
cdr3_nt: TGTGCCAGCAGCCCTGGGACAGGAGATGGGACCCAGTACTTC
cdr3_aa: CASSPGTGDGTQYF

v_call: TRBV11-2
clone_size: few
cdr3_length: 15
d_call: TRBD1
j_call: TRBJ2-3
cdr3_nt: TGTGCCAGCAGCTGGACAGGGGGAGGCACAGATACGCAGTATTTT
cdr3_aa: CASSWTGGGTDTQYF

v_call: TRBV15
clone_size: NA
cdr3_length: 15
d_call: TRBD1
j_call: TRBJ2-1
cdr3_nt: TGTGCCACCAGCAGAGTAGGGACAGGGTTAAATGAGCAGTTCTTC
cdr3_aa: CATSRVGTGLNEQFF

v_call: TRBV2
clone_size: NA
cdr3_length: 12
d_call: NA
j_call: TRBJ2-5
cdr3_nt: TGTGCCAGCAGAAGGAGCCCAGAGACCCAGTACTTC
cdr3_aa: CASRRSPETQYF

v_call: TRBV4-1
clone_size: NA
cdr3_length: 16
d_call: TRBD1
j_call: TRBJ1-4
cdr3_nt: TGCGCCAGCAGCCACCCCCGGGACAGGGCGAATGAAAAACTGTTTTTT
cdr3_aa: CASSHPRDRANEKLFF

v_call: TRBV7-6
clone_size: NA
cdr3_length: 15
d_call: NA
j_call: TRBJ1-1
cdr3_nt: TGTGCCAGCAGCTTAGCGGAGGTGATGAACACTGAAGCTTTCTTT
cdr3_aa: CASSLAEVMNTEAFF

v_call: TRBV11-3
clone_size: few
cdr3_length: 13
d_call: NA
j_call: TRBJ1-6
cdr3_nt: TGTGCCAGCAGTCGCGGCAATAATTCACCCCTCCACTTT
cdr3_aa: CASSRGNNSPLHF

v_call: TRBV29-1
clone_size: NA
cdr3_length: 14
d_call: TRBD1
j_call: TRBJ1-2
cdr3_nt: TGCAGCGGCTTTTCCGGGACAGAAAATTATGGCTACACCTTC
cdr3_aa: CSGFSGTENYGYTF

v_call: TRBV6-1
clone_size: NA
cdr3_length: 15
d_call: TRBD1
j_call: TRBJ2-7
cdr3_nt: TGTGCCAGCAGTGTGACAGGGGGGAGCTCCTACGAGCAGTACTTC
cdr3_aa: CASSVTGGSSYEQYF

v_call: TRBV6-5
clone_size: few
cdr3_length: 15
d_call: TRBD1
j_call: TRBJ1-5
cdr3_nt: TGTGCCAGCCTCTCTGAGGTTCAGGGGGATCAGCCCCAGCATTTT
cdr3_aa: CASLSEVQGDQPQHF

v_call: TRBV7-3
clone_size: NA
cdr3_length: 15
d_call: TRBD1
j_call: TRBJ2-5
cdr3_nt: TGTGCCAGCAGCTGGCTGGGACAGGGCGGAGAGACCCAGTACTTC
cdr3_aa: CASSWLGQGGETQYF

v_call: TRBV4-3
clone_size: once
cdr3_length: 15
d_call: NA
j_call: TRBJ2-3
cdr3_nt: TGCGCCAGCAGCCAAGGGGGGGGGCGGGTAGATACGCAGTATTTT
cdr3_aa: CASSQGGGRVDTQYF

v_call: TRBV7-9
clone_size: NA
cdr3_length: 15
d_call: NA
j_call: TRBJ2-7
cdr3_nt: TGTGCCAGCAGCTCCGTGGCAGGCATCTCCTACGAGCAGTACTTC
cdr3_aa: CASSSVAGISYEQYF

v_call: TRBV11-2
clone_size: once
cdr3_length: 13
d_call: NA
j_call: TRBJ1-2
cdr3_nt: TGTGCCAGCAGCTTTCAGGATTACTATGGCTACACCTTC
cdr3_aa: CASSFQDYYGYTF

v_call: TRBV28
clone_size: NA
cdr3_length: 15
d_call: TRBD2
j_call: TRBJ2-7
cdr3_nt: TGTGCCAGCACCGGGCGGACTAGCGGAGAATACGAGCAGTACTTC
cdr3_aa: CASTGRTSGEYEQYF

v_call: TRBV7-2
clone_size: NA
cdr3_length: 19
d_call: TRBD2
j_call: TRBJ2-2
cdr3_nt: TGTGCCAGCAGCTCCGATTTTAAGCGGGGGCTTCTAGGGACCGGGGAGCTGTTTTTT
cdr3_aa: CASSSDFKRGLLGTGELFF

v_call: TRBV25-1
clone_size: NA
cdr3_length: 17
d_call: TRBD1
j_call: TRBJ2-4
cdr3_nt: TGTGCCAGCAGTGACCCGGGACAGGGAATGGCCAAAAACATTCAGTACTTC
cdr3_aa: CASSDPGQGMAKNIQYF

v_call: TRBV14
clone_size: few
cdr3_length: 15
d_call: TRBD2
j_call: TRBJ2-1
cdr3_nt: TGTGCCAGCAGCGTACGACTAGCGGGGGGGCACGAGCAGTTCTTC
cdr3_aa: CASSVRLAGGHEQFF

v_call: TRBV9
clone_size: NA
cdr3_length: 15
d_call: NA
j_call: TRBJ2-1
cdr3_nt: TGTGCCAGCAGCGTAGCCGGGGGGCCCGGCAATGAGCAGTTCTTC
cdr3_aa: CASSVAGGPGNEQFF

v_call: TRBV18
clone_size: NA
cdr3_length: 16
d_call: TRBD2
j_call: TRBJ2-3
cdr3_nt: TGTGCCAGCTCACCACAGGTTAGCGGGGGGTCAGATACGCAGTATTTT
cdr3_aa: CASSPQVSGGSDTQYF

v_call: TRBV16
clone_size: NA
cdr3_length: 12
d_call: NA
j_call: TRBJ1-4
cdr3_nt: TGTGCCAGCAGCCAAAGGGGAGAAAAACTGTTTTTT
cdr3_aa: CASSQRGEKLFF

v_call: TRBV19
clone_size: NA
cdr3_length: 13
d_call: TRBD1
j_call: TRBJ1-5
cdr3_nt: TGTGCCACCGGGACAGGGAGCAATCAGCCCCAGCATTTT
cdr3_aa: CATGTGSNQPQHF

v_call: TRBV29-1
clone_size: few
cdr3_length: 12
d_call: NA
j_call: TRBJ2-7
cdr3_nt: TGCAGCGTTGAAGGGGCGTTTTACGAGCAGTACTTC
cdr3_aa: CSVEGAFYEQYF

v_call: TRBV19
clone_size: NA
cdr3_length: 14
d_call: TRBD1
j_call: TRBJ1-2
cdr3_nt: TGTGCCAGTAGTCCGACAGGGGGACGCTATGGCTACACCTTC
cdr3_aa: CASSPTGGRYGYTF

v_call: TRBV9
clone_size: NA
cdr3_length: 15
d_call: NA
j_call: TRBJ1-1
cdr3_nt: TGTGCCAGCAGCAGAGGGGGTTCCCTAAACACTGAAGCTTTCTTT
cdr3_aa: CASSRGGSLNTEAFF

v_call: TRBV30
clone_size: NA
cdr3_length: 12
d_call: TRBD1
j_call: TRBJ1-4
cdr3_nt: TGTGCCTTCGACAGGGCGAGGGAAAAACTGTTTTTT
cdr3_aa: CAFDRAREKLFF

v_call: TRBV4-1
clone_size: NA
cdr3_length: 12
d_call: NA
j_call: TRBJ2-3
cdr3_nt: TGCGCCAGCAGCCAGTCGGCAGATACGCAGTATTTT
cdr3_aa: CASSQSADTQYF

v_call: TRBV11-2
clone_size: NA
cdr3_length: 16
d_call: TRBD1
j_call: TRBJ2-7
cdr3_nt: TGTGCCAGCAGTCAGCCAGGGACAGGGGGCCGGTACGAGCAGTACTTC
cdr3_aa: CASSQPGTGGRYEQYF

v_call: TRBV19
clone_size: NA
cdr3_length: 14
d_call: TRBD1
j_call: TRBJ1-5
cdr3_nt: TGTGCCACCTCCCGGGACAGTAGCAATCAGCCCCAGCATTTT
cdr3_aa: CATSRDSSNQPQHF

v_call: TRBV7-2
clone_size: NA
cdr3_length: 14
d_call: NA
j_call: TRBJ1-4
cdr3_nt: TGTGCCAGCAGCCCCCAGGGAGGGAATGAAAAACTGTTTTTT
cdr3_aa: CASSPQGGNEKLFF

v_call: TRBV5-6
clone_size: few
cdr3_length: 11
d_call: NA
j_call: TRBJ1-2
cdr3_nt: TGTGCCAGCACCGACAGGTACGGCTACACCTTC
cdr3_aa: CASTDRYGYTF